This T cell receptor beta chain was identified in a study of CD4+ T cells in melanoma. Study findings and constraints: In melanoma, neoantigen-specific CD4+ T cells reportedly differed in differentiation state.

Profiling relied on immunoSEQ multiplex PCR, and the TCRdb table lists in-frame clones only, not all of them. The table has roughly 6,900 clones, around 66% seen once. With respect to this clone: Its cognate antigen is unknown.

The sample was cells from a culture (not recorded whether cultured in vitro). The receptor was isolated from a human donor with melanoma.

CDR3 loop: CASSVRDYEQFF. CDR3 DNA: TGTGCCAGTAGTGTACGGGATTATGAGCAGTTCTTC. The V gene is TRBV19, the J gene TRBJ2-1; tentative D call: TRBD2 (5 bases). Germline values: CDR1 LNHDA, CDR2 SQIVND (reference sequence). This CDR3 spans 12 amino acids. The V end was cut by 5 bases, the J end by 8 bases, with 10 bases between.